These 22 T cell receptor beta chains originate from one sample sequenced in a study of cytomegalovirus exposure and HLA in healthy donors. PCR employed 60 Vbeta and 13 Jbeta primers. Sequencing used immunoSEQ multiplex PCR; TCRdb keeps in-frame clones, though not all of them. The table includes some 140,000 clones, roughly 80% detected once. Sequencing was carried out using PBMCs. The receptors come from a woman aged 50 to 65 in good health and CMV-seropositive.

In its sample, this clone was seen a few times. V gene TRBV4-3 combines with J gene TRBJ1-1; a possible D gene is TRBD1 (6 bases). Between the trimmed V and J ends, which lost 1 base and 11 bases, there was a span of 14 bases. This CDR3 has 13 amino acids. Per germline, CDR1 LGHNA and CDR2 YSLEER. The CDR3 coding sequence is TGCGCCAGCAGCCAAGCAGGGGTTGACGGGGCTTTCTTT. Encoded protein: CASSQAGVDGAFF.

The J gene is TRBJ1-6, the V gene TRBV7-4, with D unclear. Germline CDR1 SGHVT, CDR2 SQSDAQ. Trimming took 7 bases from V and 7 from J, leaving 5 bases between them. CDR3 length equals 11 residues. The CDR3 sequence: CASTRNSPLHF. DNA of the CDR3: TGTGCCAGCACCAGAAATTCACCCCTCCACTTT.

This clone was found a few times. The chain links TRBV20-1 to TRBJ1-2; D might be TRBD1 (5 bases). This CDR3 is 11 amino acids long. V was cut by 3 bases and J by 8 bases, with 10 bases left in between. The germline CDR1 and CDR2 sequences are DFQATT and SNEGSKA (reference sequence). Written as DNA, the CDR3 is TGCAGTGCTAGTAGGAGGGACGGCTACACCTTC. Translation gives CSASRRDGYTF.

This chain links TRBV6-4 with TRBJ2-1; 10 nucleotides match TRBD1. The CDR3 consists of 13 residues. The germline gives CDR1 MRHNA, CDR2 SNTAGT. Trimming at V came to 4 bases and at J to 6 bases, leaving 0 bases not matched to a gene. CDR3 loop: CASSGTGGNEQFF. The CDR3 nucleotides read TGTGCCAGCAGTGGGACAGGGGGCAATGAGCAGTTCTTC.

This clone occurred once. The chain links TRBV4-1 to TRBJ1-2; no firm D call. Germline assignment: CDR1 MGHRA and CDR2 YSYEKL. Trimming stripped 1 base from V and 4 bases from J, with 16 bases between. CDR3 size: 16 residues. CDR3 nucleotides: TGCGCCAGCAGCCAAGCGGTAATGCGGCGGAGCTATGGCTACACCTTC. Its protein product is CASSQAVMRRSYGYTF.

The rearrangement joins TRBV7-9 to TRBJ2-7; the match to TRBD1 covers 8 bases. The CDR3 is 13 amino acids. Germline trimming cut 5 bases from V and 4 bases from J; bases unmatched to any gene: 4. Germline V gene data show CDR1 as SEHNR and CDR2 as FQNEAQ (reference sequence). The DNA for the CDR3 is TGTGCCAGCAGCGTGGGACAGGCTTACGAGCAGTACTTC. It specifies CASSVGQAYEQYF.

The chain couples TRBV27 to TRBJ2-7, with D tentatively TRBD2 (5 bases). CDR1 and CDR2 from the germline V gene are MNHEY and SMNVEV (reference sequence). The CDR3 extends over 14 amino acids. The V gene lost 2 bases and the J gene lost 2 bases, with 10 bases spanning the gap. The CDR3, as DNA: TGTGCCAGCAGTTTAACGGTCGGGGCCTACGAGCAGTACTTC. As protein: CASSLTVGAYEQYF.

Of note for this clone: Being one base from a much bigger clone, this may be a read error. The chain recombines TRBV2 with TRBJ1-3; no reliable D call. Looked up from germline, CDR1 is SNHLY and CDR2 is FYNNEI. The length of the CDR3 is 12 residues. Trimming cost V 5 bases and J 0 bases, with 2 bases left between them. The CDR3 here is CASSLSGNTIYF. CDR3 in DNA: TGTGCCAGCAGTCTCTCTGGAAACACCATATATTTT.

V and J are TRBV18 and TRBJ2-3; D gene unclear. CDR3 length: 14 residues. Germline V lookup: CDR1 KGHSH, CDR2 LQKENI. V gave up 3 bases and J gave up 6 bases, with 13 bases separating them. This CDR3 is CASSPVLGSDTQYF. CDR3 nucleotides: TGTGCCAGCTCACCCGTCCTAGGATCCGATACGCAGTATTTT. Full variable domain (rest looked up from reference TRBV18 and TRBJ2-3): NAGVMQNPRHLVRRRGQEARLRCSPMKGHSHVYWYRQLPEEGLKFMVYLQKENIIDESGMPKERFSAEFPKEGPSILRIQQVVRGDSAAYFCASSPVLGSDTQYFGPGTRLTVL.

This chain uses TRBV5-4 with TRBJ2-7; 11 bases align to TRBD2. CDR3 length: 15 amino acids. Germline loops: CDR1 SGHNT, CDR2 YYREEE (reference sequence). Losses at the gene ends were 4 bases for V and 2 bases for J; bases not matched to a gene: 5. The CDR3 DNA sequence: TGTGCCAGCAGCGCCGGGACTAGCGGTGCCTACGAGCAGTACTTC. This gives the protein CASSAGTSGAYEQYF.

The chain employs TRBV9 and TRBJ2-1; D might be TRBD2 (6 bases). The CDR3 is 16 amino acids. Germline V gives CDR1 SGDLS, CDR2 YYNGEE. Trimming removed 0 bases from V and 4 bases from J, with 14 bases in between. This chain's CDR3 is CASSVAAGLSYNEQFF. CDR3 nucleotides: TGTGCCAGCAGCGTAGCCGCGGGACTTTCGTACAATGAGCAGTTCTTC.

The chain combines TRBV7-2 with TRBJ2-5, with TRBD2 matching 9 bases. This CDR3 is 16 amino acids long. The trim removed 5 bases at V and 4 bases at J, leaving 11 bases unmatched. Germline lookup yields CDR1 SGHTA and CDR2 FQGNSA. CDR3 sequence (DNA): TGTGCCAGCAGCCCAGGACGGGCGGGAGGGGGAGAGACCCAGTACTTC. Amino acids: CASSPGRAGGGETQYF.

V gene TRBV14 combines with J gene TRBJ2-1; TRBD2 matches 14 bases. From germline, CDR1 is SGHDN and CDR2 FVKESK. Trimming at V came to 6 bases and at J to 6 bases, leaving 10 bases not matched to a gene. This CDR3 region has 17 residues. CDR3 nucleotides: TGTGCCAGCAGTCCCGGGACTAGCGGGAGATGGGCCAATGAGCAGTTCTTC. It is translated as CASSPGTSGRWANEQFF.

The gene calls are TRBV23-1 and TRBJ2-2; 10 bases map to TRBD1. TRBV23-1 is filed as an ORF, its function uncertain. Losses at the gene ends were 0 bases for V and 5 bases for J; bases not matched to a gene: 6. CDR3 length equals 17 residues. CDR3 sequence (DNA): TGCGCCAGCAGTCAATCGGACAGGGGGAGAGATACCGGGGAGCTGTTTTTT. This sequence encodes CASSQSDRGRDTGELFF.

The V call is TRBV11-2, the J call TRBJ1-1, with D unresolved. CDR1 SGHAT and CDR2 FQNNGV come from the germline V gene. Trimming pared 4 bases from V and 4 bases from J, leaving 19 bases between. This CDR3 region has 16 residues. The CDR3 DNA reads as TGTGCCAGCAGCTACTTCCCCTACGAGGTGTTCACTGAAGCTTTCTTT. Protein: CASSYFPYEVFTEAFF.

The gene calls are TRBV7-2 and TRBJ1-1; perhaps TRBD1 as D (6 bases). Deletions cut 1 base from V and 4 bases from J, with 16 bases between. Germline V gene data show CDR1 as SGHTA and CDR2 as FQGNSA. The CDR3 length is 16 residues. CDR3 amino acids: CASSLVGGGGSTEAFF. As DNA, the CDR3 is TGTGCCAGCAGCTTAGTGGGGGGGGGCGGAAGCACTGAAGCTTTCTTT.

The chain recombines TRBV6-1 with TRBJ2-5; possible D gene TRBD2, 7 bases. The CDR3 has 15 amino acids. In germline, CDR1 is MNHNS, CDR2 SASEGT. With 7 bases removed from V and 5 bases from J, the gap between germline ends came to 20 bases. CDR3 bases: TGTGCCAGCAAGGGGGGGGGTTGGTCCGGGGAGACCCAGTACTTC. It yields the protein CASKGGGWSGETQYF.

This clone was recorded only once. This chain joins TRBV29-1 and TRBJ2-2, with TRBD2 matching 7 bases. Per germline, CDR1 SQVTM and CDR2 ANQGSEA. The CDR3 extends over 14 amino acids. V trimming: 7 bases; J trimming: 5 bases; junction bases outside the gene matches: 10. CDR3 bases: TGCAGCGCGTCGGGCGGGAGATGGACCGGGGAGCTGTTTTTT. Amino acids: CSASGGRWTGELFF.

This chain joins TRBV5-6 and TRBJ1-1; no clear D. Germline values: CDR1 SGHDT, CDR2 YYEEEE. V lost 4 bases, J lost 6 bases, and 13 bases lay in between. The CDR3 extends over 13 amino acids. DNA of the CDR3: TGTGCCAGCAGCCTGGACGCGGTAGCTGAAGCTTTCTTT. Its translation: CASSLDAVAEAFF. The complete variable domain, with remaining parts taken from reference TRBV5-6 and TRBJ1-1, reads DAGVTQSPTHLIKTRGQQVTLRCSPKSGHDTVSWYQQALGQGPQFIFQYYEEEERQRGNFPDRFSGHQFPNYSSELNVNALLLGDSALYLCASSLDAVAEAFFGQGTRLTVV.

In this sample, this clone turned up once. This rearrangement joins TRBV5-4 to TRBJ2-7; no firm D call. Trimming shortened V by 3 bases and J by 2 bases, and 3 bases separated the two germline ends. CDR1 SGHNT and CDR2 YYREEE come from the germline V gene (reference sequence). This CDR3 is 11 amino acids long. CDR3 residues: CASSSTYEQYF. CDR3 nucleotide sequence: TGTGCCAGCAGCTCCACCTACGAGCAGTACTTC.

This clone was detected only once. J is TRBJ1-1 and V is TRBV6-1; D may be TRBD1 (5 bases). Trimming left V 6 bases short and J 5 bases short, with 13 bases between. The CDR3 length is 13 residues. Germline V gene sequence: CDR1 MNHNS, CDR2 SASEGT. Here the CDR3 reads CASSSGQSTEAFF. The DNA of the CDR3 is TGTGCCAGCAGCTCCGGACAATCGACTGAAGCTTTCTTT.

For this clone: A read error may produce the germline difference seen at one junction end. The chain recombines TRBV7-7 with TRBJ2-1; 11 bases are shared with TRBD2. The CDR3 consists of 15 residues. The V gene's germline CDR1 is SSHAT and CDR2 FNYEAQ (reference sequence). The CDR3 protein is CASSLFLAGGDEQFF. CDR3 DNA: TGTGCTAGCAGCTTATTTTTAGCGGGGGGGGATGAGCAGTTCTTC. The whole variable domain, remainder taken from reference TRBV7-7 and TRBJ2-1, is GAGVSQSPRYKVTKRGQDVTLRCDPISSHATLYWYQQALGQGPEFLTYFNYEAQPDKSGLPSDRFSAERPEGSISTLTIQRTEQRDSAMYRCASSLFLAGGDEQFFGPGTRLTVL.